The clone carrying this TCR beta chain was counted only a few times. As originally analysed: Amplifying reference gene primers gave estimates of nucleated cell counts. Repertoires were generated with immunoSEQ multiplex PCR, while TCRdb's copy carries only in-frame clones and drops some. D and trimming were read from the DNA, whereas the V and J calls and clone size are those reported in that table. The table lists tens of thousands of clones, approximately 80% of them singletons, with approximately 12% in the top ten. This entry comes from a study of blood T cell repertoires in COVID-19. Background on the study: Sites in the United States, Italy and Spain provided acute and convalescent COVID-19 samples. Nucleic acid was either cDNA or gDNA, and it came from T cells, B-cell-depleted T cells, or PBMCs.

The CDR3 sequence is 15 residues long. Germline loops: CDR1 LGHNA, CDR2 YSLEER. V trimming: 3 bases; J trimming: 5 bases; junction bases outside the gene matches: 7. The specimen was peripheral blood. The TCR comes from a human donor in a cohort sampled during active COVID-19. The rearrangement uses TRBV4-3 and TRBJ1-1, with TRBD1 identical over 9 bases. The CDR3, as DNA: TGCGCCAGCAGCCAGGGACAGGGAAGGTGGACTGAAGCTTTCTTT. This gives the protein CASSQGQGRWTEAFF.